Ten or more counts support the clone carrying this T cell receptor beta chain. The antigen is not known. V shed 7 bases and J shed 3 bases, with 18 bases lying between them. CDR3 length equals 16 residues. The data are from a study of T cells in Graves' hyperthyroidism and ophthalmopathy. Study results and limitations: The model identified upcoming ophthalmopathy a median about 6.5 months ahead of onset. Ophthalmopathy could be told apart from stable hyperthyroidism with a 13 V-J model. Expanded thyroid clonotypes (above 0.001) were mostly also found in blood.

Amplification of TCR beta CDR3 regions used RNA as the template. Primed by the HTBI set, a first-round RT-PCR was run on the TCR CDR3. Using its own MiXCR run on the multiplex PCR reads, TCRdb lists one record per CDR3 protein. The data contain about 380,000 distinct CDR3 sequences, approximately 13% of them seen just once; the ten biggest clones take up 20% to 25%. Subjects aged 18 to 65 presented with newly diagnosed hyperthyroidism of less than 2 months' duration. The origin of this receptor is a man aged 25-45 years with Graves' hyperthyroidism that later progressed to Graves' ophthalmopathy. The chain is built from TRBV12-3 or TRBV12-4 and TRBJ2-2; D not resolved. Sequencing was carried out using blood. The CDR3 sequence: CASTTPRTEYTGELFF. DNA for the CDR3: TGTGCCAGCACTACCCCGCGGACGGAATACACCGGGGAGCTGTTTTTT.